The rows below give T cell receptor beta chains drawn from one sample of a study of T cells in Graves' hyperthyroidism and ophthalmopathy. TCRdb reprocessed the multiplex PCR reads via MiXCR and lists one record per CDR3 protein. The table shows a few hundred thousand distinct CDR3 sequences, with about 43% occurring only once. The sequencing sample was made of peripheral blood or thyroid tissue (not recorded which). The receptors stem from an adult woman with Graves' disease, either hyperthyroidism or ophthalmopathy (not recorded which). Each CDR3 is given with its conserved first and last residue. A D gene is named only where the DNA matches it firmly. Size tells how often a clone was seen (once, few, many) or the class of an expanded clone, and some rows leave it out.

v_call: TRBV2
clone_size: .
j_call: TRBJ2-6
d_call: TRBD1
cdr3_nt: TGTGCCAGCCCCCGGGACAGGGCTGGGGCCAACGTCCTGACTTTC
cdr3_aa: CASPRDRAGANVLTF

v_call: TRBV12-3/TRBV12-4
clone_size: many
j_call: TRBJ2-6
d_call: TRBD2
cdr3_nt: TGTGCCAGCAGAAGCGGGAGACCTGGGGCCAACGTCCTGACTTTC
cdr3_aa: CASRSGRPGANVLTF

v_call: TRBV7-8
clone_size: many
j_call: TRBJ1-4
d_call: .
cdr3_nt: TGTGCCAGCAGCAAACAGGGATGGAATGAAAAACTGTTTTTT
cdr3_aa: CASSKQGWNEKLFF

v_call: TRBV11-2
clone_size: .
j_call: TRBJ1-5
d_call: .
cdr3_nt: TGTGCCAGCAGCTCGGTCGGGCAAGGCGCTAGGCAGCCCCAGCATTTT
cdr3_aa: CASSSVGQGARQPQHF

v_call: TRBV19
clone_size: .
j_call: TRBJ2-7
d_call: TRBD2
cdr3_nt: TGTGCCAGTAGTCGGACTAGCGGGTATCTTCCCTACGAGCAGTACTTC
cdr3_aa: CASSRTSGYLPYEQYF

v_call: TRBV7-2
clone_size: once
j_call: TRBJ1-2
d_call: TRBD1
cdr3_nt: TGTGCCAGCAGCACAGAAGGGACAGGCTATGGCTACACCTTC
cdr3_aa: CASSTEGTGYGYTF

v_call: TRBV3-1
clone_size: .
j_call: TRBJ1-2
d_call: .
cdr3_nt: TGTGCCAGCAGCCACCGGGTCTCTAACTATGGCTACACCTTC
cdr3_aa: CASSHRVSNYGYTF

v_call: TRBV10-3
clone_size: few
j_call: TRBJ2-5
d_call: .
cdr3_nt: TGTGCCATCCGGGACCAGCAAGAGACCCAGTACTTC
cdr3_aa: CAIRDQQETQYF

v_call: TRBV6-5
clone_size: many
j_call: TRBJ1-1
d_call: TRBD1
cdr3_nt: TGTGCCAGCAGTATGACAGGGGGAAAGACTGAAGCTTTCTTT
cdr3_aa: CASSMTGGKTEAFF

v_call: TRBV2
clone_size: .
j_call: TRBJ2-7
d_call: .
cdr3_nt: TGTGCCAGCAAGTCCAGCACCTACGAGCAGTACTTC
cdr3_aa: CASKSSTYEQYF

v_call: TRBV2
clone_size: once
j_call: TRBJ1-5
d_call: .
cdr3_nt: TGTGCCAGCAGTGAAGAGGGACCAACCAATCAGCCCCAGCATTTT
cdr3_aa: CASSEEGPTNQPQHF

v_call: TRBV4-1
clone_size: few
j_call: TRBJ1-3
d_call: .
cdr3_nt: TGCGCCAGCAGCCAAGAGGGGTCGGGACTAAACACCATATATTTT
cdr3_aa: CASSQEGSGLNTIYF

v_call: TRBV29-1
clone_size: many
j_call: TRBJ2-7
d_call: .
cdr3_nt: TGCAGCGTCCGAAAGAGGGTAGGGGCCAACTACGAGCAGTACTTC
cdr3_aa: CSVRKRVGANYEQYF

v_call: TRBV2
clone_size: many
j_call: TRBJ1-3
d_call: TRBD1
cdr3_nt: TGTGCCAGCCAGGGGGATGCTGGAAACACCATATATTTT
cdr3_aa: CASQGDAGNTIYF

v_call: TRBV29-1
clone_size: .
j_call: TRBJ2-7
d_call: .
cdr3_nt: TGCAGCGTTAGGGGTGAGGGATACGAGCAGTACTTC
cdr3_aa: CSVRGEGYEQYF

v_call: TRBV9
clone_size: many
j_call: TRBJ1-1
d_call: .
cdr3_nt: TGTGCCAGCAGCCCAAACAGGGAGAACACTGAAGCTTTCTTT
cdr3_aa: CASSPNRENTEAFF

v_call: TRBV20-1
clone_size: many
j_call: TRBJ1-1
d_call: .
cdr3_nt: TGCAGCGCGACCCGGGCTGCTGAAGCTTTCTTT
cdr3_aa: CSATRAAEAFF

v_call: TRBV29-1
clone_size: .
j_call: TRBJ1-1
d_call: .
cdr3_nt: TGCAGCGTTGTGTCCGGGCCTGAAGCTTTCTTT
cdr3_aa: CSVVSGPEAFF

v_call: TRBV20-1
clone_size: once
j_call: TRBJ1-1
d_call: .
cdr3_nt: TGCAGTGCTCCCTGGACAGCCATGAACACTGAAGCTTTCTTT
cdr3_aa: CSAPWTAMNTEAFF

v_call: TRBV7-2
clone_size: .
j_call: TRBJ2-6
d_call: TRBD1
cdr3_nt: TGTGCCAGCAGCCGGATAGGGGGCCGGTCTGGGGCCAACGTCCTGACTTTC
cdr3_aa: CASSRIGGRSGANVLTF

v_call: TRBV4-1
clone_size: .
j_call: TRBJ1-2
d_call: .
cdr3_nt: TGTGCCAGCAGCCAAGCCTTATACAGGGCGACCTATGGCTACACCTTC
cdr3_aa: CASSQALYRATYGYTF

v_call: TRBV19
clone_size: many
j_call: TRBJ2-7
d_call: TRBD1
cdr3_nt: TGTGCCAGTAGTACGGGAGCCGGGACAGGGGGCCGAGAGCAGTACTTC
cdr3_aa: CASSTGAGTGGREQYF

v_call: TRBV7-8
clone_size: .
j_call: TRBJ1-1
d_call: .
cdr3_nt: TGTGCCAGCAGCTTACCCGAACGACGGGCCATGAACACTGAAGCCTTCTTT
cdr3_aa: CASSLPERRAMNTEAFF

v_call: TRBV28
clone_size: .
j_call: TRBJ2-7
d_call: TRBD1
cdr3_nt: TGTGCCTGCAGCCCCTTGTGGGGACAGGGGAGACGCGAGCAGTACTTC
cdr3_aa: CACSPLWGQGRREQYF

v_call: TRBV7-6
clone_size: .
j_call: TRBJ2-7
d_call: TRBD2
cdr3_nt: TGTGCCAGCAGCGAATATCCGACTAGCGGGAGTATCAACGAGCAGTACTTC
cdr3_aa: CASSEYPTSGSINEQYF

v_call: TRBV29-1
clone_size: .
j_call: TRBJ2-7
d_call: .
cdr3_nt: TGCAGCGTCCCGGGGTCGGGACAGGGTACAGCGGGGGGCTCCTACGAGCAGTACTTC
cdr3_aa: CSVPGSGQGTAGGSYEQYF

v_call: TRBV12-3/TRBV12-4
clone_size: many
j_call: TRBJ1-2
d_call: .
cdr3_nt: TGTGCCAGCACCCTAATCTTGGGTTCCAACTATGGCTACACCTTC
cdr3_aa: CASTLILGSNYGYTF

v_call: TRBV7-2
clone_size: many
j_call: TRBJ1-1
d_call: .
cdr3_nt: TGTGCCAGCAGCTTTGGGGGAGGATTAACTGAAGCTTTCTTT
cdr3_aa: CASSFGGGLTEAFF

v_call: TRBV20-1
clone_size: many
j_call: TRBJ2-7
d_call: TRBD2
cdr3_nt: TGCAGTGCTAAACTAGCGGGAGGGCCGGGGGAGCAGTACTTC
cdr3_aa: CSAKLAGGPGEQYF

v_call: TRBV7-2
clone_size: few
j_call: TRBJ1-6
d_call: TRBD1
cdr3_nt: TGTGCCAGCAGCCCGCAGGGACAGTATAATTCACCCCTCCACTTT
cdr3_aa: CASSPQGQYNSPLHF

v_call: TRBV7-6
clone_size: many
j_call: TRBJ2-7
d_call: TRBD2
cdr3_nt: TGTGCCAGCAGCTCCAACCTAGCGGGAGAAACCAACCGCTACGAGCAGTACTTC
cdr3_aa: CASSSNLAGETNRYEQYF

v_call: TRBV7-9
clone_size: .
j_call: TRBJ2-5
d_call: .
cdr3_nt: TGTGCCAGCGGGGAGGACGAAGAGACCCAGTACTTC
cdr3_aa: CASGEDEETQYF

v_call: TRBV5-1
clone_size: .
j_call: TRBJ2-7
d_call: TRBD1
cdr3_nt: TGCGCCAGCAGCAGGGACAGGGGACAACTCTACGAGCAGTACTTC
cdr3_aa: CASSRDRGQLYEQYF

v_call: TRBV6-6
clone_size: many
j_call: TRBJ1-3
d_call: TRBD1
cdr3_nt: TGTGCCAGCAGTGACAGGGACGGGGGGAACTCTGGAAACACCATATATTTT
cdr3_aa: CASSDRDGGNSGNTIYF

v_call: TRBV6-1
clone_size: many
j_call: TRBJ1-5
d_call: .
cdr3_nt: TGTGCCAGCAGTCCTTTCAATCAGCCCCAGCATTTT
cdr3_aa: CASSPFNQPQHF

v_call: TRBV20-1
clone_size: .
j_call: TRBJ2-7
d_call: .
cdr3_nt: TGCAGTGCTAGAGAAGACCGTACCCCCTACGAGCAGTACTTC
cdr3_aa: CSAREDRTPYEQYF

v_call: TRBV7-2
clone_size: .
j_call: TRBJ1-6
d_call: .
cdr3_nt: TGTGCCAGCACCACATCCTCAGGGGTATGGTCACCCCTCCACTTT
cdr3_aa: CASTTSSGVWSPLHF

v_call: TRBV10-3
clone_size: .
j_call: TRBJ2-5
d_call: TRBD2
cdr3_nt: TGTGCCATCGGCCAGCGGGGGATGATGGAGACCCAGTACTTC
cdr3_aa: CAIGQRGMMETQYF

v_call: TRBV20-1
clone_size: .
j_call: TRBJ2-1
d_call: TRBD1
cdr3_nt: TGCAGTGCTAGAGATGAGGGGGCGACCTACAATGAGCAGTTCTTC
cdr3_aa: CSARDEGATYNEQFF

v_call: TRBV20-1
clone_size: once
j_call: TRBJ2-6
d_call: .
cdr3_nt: TGCAGTGCGGGGACGGGCCCCAACGGGGCCAACGTCCTGACTTTC
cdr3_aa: CSAGTGPNGANVLTF

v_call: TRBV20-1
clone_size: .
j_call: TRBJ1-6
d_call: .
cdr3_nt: TGCAGTGCTACTGACAGCTCCTATAATTCATCCCTCCACTTT
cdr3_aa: CSATDSSYNSSLHF

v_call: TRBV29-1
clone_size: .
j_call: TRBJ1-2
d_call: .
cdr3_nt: TGCAGCGTTGAACAAGGGTTTGGCTACACTTTC
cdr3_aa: CSVEQGFGYTF

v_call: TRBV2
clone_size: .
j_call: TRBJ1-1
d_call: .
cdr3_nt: TGTGCCAGTGATCGGGGGGGCGTGAACACTGAAGCTTTCTTT
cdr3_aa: CASDRGGVNTEAFF

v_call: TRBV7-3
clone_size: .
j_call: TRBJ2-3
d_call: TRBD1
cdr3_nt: TGTGCCAGCAGCTACAGGGGGCGCGGAGATACGCAGTATTTT
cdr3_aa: CASSYRGRGDTQYF

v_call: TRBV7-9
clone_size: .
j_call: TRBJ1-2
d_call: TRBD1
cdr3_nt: TGTGCCAGCAGACAGGGACAGGAGGGCTATGGCTACACCTTC
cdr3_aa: CASRQGQEGYGYTF

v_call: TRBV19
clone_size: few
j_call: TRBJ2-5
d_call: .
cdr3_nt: TGTGCCAGCAGGGCCCCAGCGGGGCGAGGGGGCTTTGGGACCCAGTACTTC
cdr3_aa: CASRAPAGRGGFGTQYF

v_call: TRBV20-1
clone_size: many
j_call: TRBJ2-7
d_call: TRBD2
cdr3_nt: TGCAGTGCTAGATCTGCCTTTAGCGGGAGGTACGAGCAGTACTTC
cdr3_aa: CSARSAFSGRYEQYF

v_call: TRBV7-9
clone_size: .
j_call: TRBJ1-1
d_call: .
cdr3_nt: TGTGCCAGCAGCTTAGGGGACGCGAACACTGAAGCTTTCTTT
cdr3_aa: CASSLGDANTEAFF

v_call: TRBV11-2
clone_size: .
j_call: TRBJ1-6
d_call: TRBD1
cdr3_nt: TGTGCCAGCAGCTTTTTGACAGGGCTGGTTGGTTCACCCCTCCACTTT
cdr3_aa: CASSFLTGLVGSPLHF

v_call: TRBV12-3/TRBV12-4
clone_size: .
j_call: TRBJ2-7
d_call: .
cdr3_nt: TGTGCCAGCGGTATTTCCGGGACATCGTACGAGCAGTACTTC
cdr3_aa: CASGISGTSYEQYF